Included here is one T cell receptor (delta chain) sequence, with context. No antigen is known for it. These data are taken from a study of Vδ1+ human thymocytes. Overall study results and limits: Unlike peripheral blood Vdelta1+ controls, thymic delta-chain sequences included roughly 22% Vdelta2 and few Vdelta3. TRD repertoires were essentially private, unlike widely shared TRG clonotypes. Thymic TRG and TRD repertoires appeared highly polyclonal, with Gaussian CDR3 length distributions.

Trimming took 5 bases from V and 0 from J; bases not matched to a gene: 11. In germline, CDR1 is TSWWSYY, CDR2 QGS. This CDR3 comprises 17 residues. Extracted RNA was reverse transcribed into cDNA. Pooled V-gene forward primers with one constant-region reverse primer generated the CDR3 amplicons by multiplex PCR. TCRdb reprocessed the multiplex PCR reads using CATT. There are roughly 76,000 delta-chain clones in the sample; about 38% occur only once, and approximately 0.3% lies in the top ten. The sample comprised Vdelta1+ gamma-delta thymocytes from the thymus. This sample's subset: FACS-sorted CD3+ TCRalphabeta- TCRVdelta1+ TCRVdelta2- thymocytes. The receptor comes from a boy under two years old who had congenital heart surgery. This chain joins TRDV1 and TRDJ1; 8 nucleotides line up with TRDD2. The CDR3 here is CALGSYLPTGYTDKLIF. The CDR3 DNA reads TGTGCTCTTGGGTCGTATCTTCCTACGGGGTACACCGATAAACTCATCTTT.